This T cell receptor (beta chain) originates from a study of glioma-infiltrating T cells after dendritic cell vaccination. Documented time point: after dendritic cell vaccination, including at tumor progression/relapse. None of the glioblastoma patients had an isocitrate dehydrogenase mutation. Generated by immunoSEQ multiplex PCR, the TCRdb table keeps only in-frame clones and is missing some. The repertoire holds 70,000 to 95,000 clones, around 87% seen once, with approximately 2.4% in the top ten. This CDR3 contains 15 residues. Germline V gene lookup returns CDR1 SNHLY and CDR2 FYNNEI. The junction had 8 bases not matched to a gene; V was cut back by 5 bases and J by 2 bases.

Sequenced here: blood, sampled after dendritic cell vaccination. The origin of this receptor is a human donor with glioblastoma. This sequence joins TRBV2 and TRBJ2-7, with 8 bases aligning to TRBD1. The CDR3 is CASSSAGTGPYEQYF. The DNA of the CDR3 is TGTGCCAGCAGTTCGGCCGGGACAGGACCCTACGAGCAGTACTTC.